The rows below give T cell receptor beta chains drawn from one sample of a study of T cell responses to AZD1222 COVID-19 vaccine. Some clones are missing from TCRdb's copy, which holds only in-frame ones; the method was immunoSEQ multiplex PCR. The table includes 100,000 to 150,000 clones, about 90% detected once. The source was peripheral blood, collected on day 0 of AZD1222 vaccination. All receptors derive from an adult in good health. The CDR3 runs from the conserved cysteine through the conserved F or W. D genes are given only for firm matches. A row's size may be missing; if present it is once, few, many or a size class.

j_gene | v_gene | abundance | len | d_gene | CDR3aa | CDR3nt
TRBJ1-5 | TRBV3-1/TRBV3-2 | - | 14 | - | CASSQESGYQPQHF | TGTGCCAGCAGCCAAGAAAGTGGTTATCAGCCCCAGCATTTT
TRBJ2-4 | TRBV24-1 | - | 13 | TRBD1 | CATSDPQGQGNPF | TGTGCCACCAGTGATCCCCAAGGACAGGGGAACCCTTTC
TRBJ2-7 | TRBV4-3 | - | 15 | TRBD2 | CASSQFSGSSYEQYF | TGCGCCAGCAGCCAATTTAGCGGGAGCTCCTACGAGCAGTACTTC
TRBJ1-2 | TRBV28 | - | 14 | TRBD1 | CASSLPRDRDGYTF | TGTGCCAGCAGTCTCCCCCGGGACAGGGATGGCTACACCTTC
TRBJ1-2 | TRBV9 | - | 14 | - | CASSVGGGDYGYTF | TGTGCCAGCAGCGTAGGCGGGGGCGACTATGGCTACACCTTC
TRBJ2-5 | TRBV6-5 | - | 12 | - | CASSMTGETQYF | TGTGCCAGCAGTATGACCGGGGAGACCCAGTACTTC
TRBJ1-2 | TRBV5-5 | once | 15 | - | CASSWGPQTNYGYTF | TGTGCCAGCAGCTGGGGCCCGCAGACGAACTATGGCTACACCTTC
TRBJ1-3 | TRBV4-1 | - | 15 | TRBD1 | CASSQDRSAGNTIYF | TGCGCCAGCAGCCAGGACAGGAGCGCTGGAAACACCATATATTTT
TRBJ2-7 | TRBV5-1 | - | 14 | - | CASTPTGFSYEQYF | TGCGCCAGCACCCCGACAGGATTCTCCTACGAGCAGTACTTC
TRBJ2-7 | TRBV27 | - | 16 | TRBD2 | CASSLWTSGRSYEQYF | TGTGCCAGCAGTTTATGGACTAGCGGGAGGAGCTACGAGCAGTACTTC
TRBJ1-5 | TRBV6-5 | - | 14 | - | CASFEQGWNQPQHF | TGTGCCAGCTTCGAACAGGGTTGGAATCAGCCCCAGCATTTT
TRBJ2-3 | TRBV9 | - | 15 | - | CASSTTGNPTDTQYF | TGTGCCAGCAGCACTACAGGGAACCCCACAGATACGCAGTATTTT
TRBJ1-2 | TRBV7-8 | - | 12 | - | CAAGGTNYGYTF | TGTGCGGCTGGGGGTACTAACTATGGCTACACCTTC
TRBJ1-5 | TRBV5-8 | - | 14 | - | CASSLTGSNQPQHF | TGTGCCAGCAGCTTGACAGGAAGCAATCAGCCCCAGCATTTT
TRBJ2-5 | TRBV7-9 | - | 14 | TRBD1 | CASSWVDRPKTQYF | TGTGCCAGCAGCTGGGTGGACAGGCCGAAGACCCAGTACTTC
TRBJ2-6 | TRBV15 | - | 15 | - | CATAGPRAGANVLTF | TGTGCCACCGCCGGGCCCCGCGCTGGGGCCAACGTCCTGACTTTC
TRBJ1-2 | TRBV6-1 | - | 15 | TRBD1 | CASSEWDREGYGYTF | TGTGCCAGCAGTGAATGGGACAGGGAGGGGTATGGCTACACCTTC
TRBJ2-7 | TRBV9 | - | 15 | TRBD2 | CASSASGTSINEQYF | TGTGCCAGCAGTGCCAGCGGGACTAGTATAAACGAGCAGTACTTC
TRBJ2-7 | TRBV6-2/TRBV6-3 | - | 14 | TRBD2 | CASSYRAGDDEQYF | TGTGCCAGCAGTTACCGAGCGGGAGATGACGAGCAGTACTTC
TRBJ1-5 | TRBV3-1/TRBV3-2 | - | 15 | - | CASSQNGQGDQPQHF | TGTGCCAGCAGCCAAAATGGGCAGGGAGATCAGCCCCAGCATTTT
TRBJ1-1 | TRBV5-8 | - | 15 | - | CASSRGGFMNTEAFF | TGTGCCAGCAGCCGAGGGGGATTCATGAACACTGAAGCTTTCTTT
TRBJ1-1 | TRBV9 | - | 13 | - | CASSPQAVDEAFF | TGTGCCAGCAGCCCTCAGGCAGTAGACGAAGCTTTCTTT
TRBJ1-4 | TRBV19 | - | 13 | - | CASSINLLGGLFF | TGTGCCAGTAGTATAAACCTGCTGGGGGGACTGTTTTTT
TRBJ2-7 | TRBV6-5 | - | 15 | - | CASSETPAASYEQYF | TGTGCCAGCAGCGAGACACCTGCGGCGTCGTACGAGCAGTACTTC
TRBJ2-7 | TRBV5-5 | - | 11 | - | CASSLGREFHF | TGTGCCAGCAGCCTCGGACGGGAGTTCCATTTC
TRBJ1-4 | TRBV4-1 | - | 16 | - | CASSQLRKAWDEKLFF | TGCGCCAGCAGCCAACTACGGAAGGCGTGGGATGAAAAACTGTTTTTT
TRBJ1-4 | TRBV27 | once | 13 | - | CASSLTRTLRLFF | TGTGCCAGCAGCCTTACGAGGACTCTAAGGCTGTTTTTT
TRBJ2-1 | TRBV6-4 | - | 14 | - | CASSVAGQANEQFF | TGTGCCAGCAGCGTAGCGGGACAGGCCAATGAGCAGTTCTTC
TRBJ1-4 | TRBV28 | - | 19 | - | CASRHTTGPRFAANEKLFF | TGTGCCAGCAGACATACCACCGGGCCGCGTTTTGCAGCTAATGAAAAACTGTTTTTT
TRBJ2-7 | TRBV2 | - | 16 | TRBD1 | CAISVGTGYSYYEQYF | TGTGCCATATCCGTAGGGACAGGGTACAGTTACTACGAGCAGTACTTC
TRBJ1-5 | TRBV28 | - | 11 | - | CASRGGQPQHF | TGTGCCAGCAGAGGTGGTCAGCCCCAGCATTTT
TRBJ1-2 | TRBV11-2 | - | 15 | TRBD1 | CASSGTQGVNYGYTF | TGTGCCAGCAGCGGCACCCAGGGGGTTAACTATGGCTACACCTTC
TRBJ2-5 | TRBV11-2 | - | 13 | - | CASSLGSKETQYF | TGTGCCAGCAGCTTAGGGAGTAAGGAGACCCAGTACTTC
TRBJ2-2 | TRBV18 | - | 17 | TRBD1 | CASSPGQGAKSTGELFF | TGTGCCAGCTCACCAGGGCAGGGGGCGAAGAGTACCGGGGAGCTGTTTTTT
TRBJ2-7 | TRBV7-8 | - | 14 | - | CASSLRPTPYEQYF | TGTGCCAGCAGCTTACGTCCTACCCCCTACGAGCAGTACTTC
TRBJ2-5 | TRBV2 | - | 15 | TRBD1 | CASSARTGGGETQYF | TGTGCCAGCAGTGCTCGGACAGGGGGGGGAGAGACCCAGTACTTC
TRBJ2-1 | TRBV11-2 | - | 15 | TRBD1 | CASSQDREGGNEQFF | TGTGCCAGCAGCCAGGACAGGGAAGGTGGCAATGAGCAGTTCTTC
TRBJ2-7 | TRBV7-2 | once | 16 | TRBD1 | CASSLRTGQGAHEQYF | TGTGCCAGCAGCTTAAGAACTGGACAGGGGGCCCACGAGCAGTACTTC
TRBJ2-3 | TRBV28 | - | 16 | TRBD2 | CASSLSLAESTDTQYF | TGTGCCAGCAGTTTGTCACTAGCGGAGAGCACAGATACGCAGTATTTT
TRBJ1-6 | TRBV9 | - | 13 | - | CASSVSFNSPLHF | TGTGCCAGCAGCGTAAGTTTTAATTCACCCCTCCACTTT
TRBJ2-7 | TRBV28 | - | 18 | TRBD2 | CASSLQDRLADLSYEQYF | TGTGCCAGCAGTCTCCAGGACAGACTAGCGGACCTCTCCTACGAGCAGTACTTC
TRBJ2-1 | TRBV4-3 | once | 15 | TRBD2 | CASSLTSGSGHEQFF | TGCGCCAGCAGCCTGACTAGCGGGTCGGGCCATGAGCAGTTCTTC
TRBJ2-1 | TRBV9 | - | 14 | - | CASAPGQLDNEQFF | TGTGCCAGCGCTCCGGGACAATTAGACAATGAGCAGTTCTTC
TRBJ2-3 | TRBV24-1 | - | 16 | - | CATSDFRARPADTQYF | TGTGCCACCAGTGATTTTAGGGCACGGCCCGCAGATACGCAGTATTTT
TRBJ1-2 | TRBV9 | many | 16 | - | CASSPDSWAGGDGYTF | TGTGCCAGCAGCCCAGATAGTTGGGCTGGAGGAGATGGCTACACCTTC
TRBJ1-2 | TRBV5-1 | - | 14 | - | CASSPLDSEYGYTF | TGCGCCAGCAGCCCTTTGGACAGCGAGTATGGCTACACCTTC
TRBJ2-5 | TRBV5-1 | - | 17 | TRBD2 | CASSFRLREGRAETQYF | TGCGCCAGCAGCTTTCGTTTGCGGGAGGGCCGGGCAGAGACCCAGTACTTC
TRBJ1-2 | TRBV6-1 | - | 14 | - | CASSDREGAYGYTF | TGTGCCAGCAGTGACCGGGAAGGGGCTTATGGCTACACCTTC
TRBJ2-1 | TRBV28 | - | 13 | - | CASIRRSWDEQFF | TGTGCCAGCATTCGGCGGAGCTGGGATGAGCAGTTCTTC
TRBJ2-7 | TRBV11-2 | - | 15 | - | CASSLAGSSAYEQYF | TGTGCCAGCAGCTTAGCCGGGAGCTCCGCGTACGAGCAGTACTTC
TRBJ2-5 | TRBV18 | - | 12 | - | CASSVKQETQYF | TGTGCCAGCTCGGTAAAACAAGAGACCCAGTACTTC
TRBJ2-1 | TRBV6-4 | few | 15 | - | CASSVEGDSYNEQFF | TGTGCCAGCAGTGTCGAAGGGGACTCCTACAATGAGCAGTTCTTC
TRBJ2-1 | TRBV5-6 | - | 15 | TRBD2 | CASSLTGGVYNEQFF | TGTGCCAGCAGCTTGACGGGAGGGGTTTACAATGAGCAGTTCTTC